Below, 16 T cell receptor beta chains from the same sample are listed, as sequenced in a study of shared clonotypes between healthy human individuals. Assay: immunoSEQ multiplex PCR; the TCRdb copy retains only in-frame clones and omits some. The top ten hold about 11% of the sample, which has about 600,000 clones, around three quarters seen once. Sequences were obtained from PBMCs. The receptor set was obtained from a woman aged 40 to 50 in good health. Some clones in this sample may be carry-over from other donors' samples.

The chain is built from TRBV6-1 and TRBJ1-2; 7 bases map to TRBD1. CDR1 is MNHNS and CDR2 is SASEGT in the germline V gene. The length of the CDR3 is 15 residues. Trimming removed 2 bases from V and 8 bases from J; junction bases left unmatched: 11. In DNA, the CDR3 is TGTGCCAGCAGTGAACAGACAGGGCTAAGAGCGGGCTACACCTTC. This codes for CASSEQTGLRAGYTF.

V usage is TRBV19 and J usage is TRBJ2-7; D may be TRBD1 (5 bases). This CDR3 has 13 residues. The germline V and J ends were trimmed by 5 bases and 2 bases, with 10 bases remaining between them. Germline CDR1 reads LNHDA; CDR2 reads SQIVND (reference sequence). The CDR3 bases are TGTGCCAGTAGTCCCGGACAAACCTACGAGCAGTACTTC. It specifies CASSPGQTYEQYF.

The V call is TRBV9, the J call TRBJ2-5; 8 bases align to TRBD2. V lost 4 bases and J lost 6; bases outside the gene matches: 11. Germline V gene sequence: CDR1 SGDLS, CDR2 YYNGEE. The CDR3 runs 15 residues. The CDR3 sequence is CASSTSLAGGQTQYF. As DNA, the CDR3 is TGTGCCAGCAGCACTTCTCTGGCGGGAGGTCAGACCCAGTACTTC. The full variable domain, in which reference TRBV9 and TRBJ2-5 provide the parts outside the CDR3, is DSGVTQTPKHLITATGQRVTLRCSPRSGDLSVYWYQQSLDQGLQFLIQYYNGEERAKGNILERFSAQQFPDLHSELNLSSLELGDSALYFCASSTSLAGGQTQYFGPGTRLLVL.

The gene calls are TRBV30 and TRBJ1-2; D gene ambiguous. Trimming cost V 0 bases and J 8 bases, with 16 bases left between them. Per the germline V gene, CDR1 is GTSNPN and CDR2 is SVGIG (reference sequence). The CDR3 length is 14 residues. Written as DNA, the CDR3 is TGTGCCTGGAGTGTACAGTCGGCCTCTACGGGCTACACCTTC. Encoded protein: CAWSVQSASTGYTF.

Concerning this clone: At one end, the junction sequence differs from germline, possibly due to a read error. The V gene is TRBV5-6, the J gene TRBJ1-1; D uncertain. The CDR3 is made up of 14 amino acids. In germline, CDR1 is SGHDT, CDR2 YYEEEE. The CDR3 here is CASNSGSMNTEAFF. For the CDR3, the DNA is TGTGCGAGCAATTCCGGGTCTATGAACACTGAAGCTTTCTTT.

This chain uses TRBV19 with TRBJ2-1; D may be TRBD2 (6 bases). In germline, CDR1 is LNHDA, CDR2 SQIVND (reference sequence). Trimming stripped 7 bases from V and 10 bases from J, with 17 bases between. There are 13 residues in the CDR3. The CDR3: CASILTLGGEQFF. CDR3 bases: TGTGCCAGTATCCTCACACTGGGGGGAGAGCAGTTCTTC.

The chain's CDR3 is CAWSGSYGYTF. The DNA for the CDR3 is TGTGCCTGGAGTGGCAGCTATGGCTACACCTTC. The chain carries TRBV30 and TRBJ1-2; D gene unclear. The V end was cut by 1 base, the J end by 4 bases, with 4 bases between. CDR3 length: 11 amino acids. Germline CDR1 GTSNPN, CDR2 SVGIG (reference sequence).

This chain uses TRBV6-6 with TRBJ1-4; TRBD1 is a possible D gene (5 bases). This CDR3 spans 16 amino acids. CDR1 MNHNY and CDR2 SVGAGI come from the germline V gene (reference sequence). The ends were cut back, 5 bases at V and 0 bases at J, with 13 bases in the middle. The DNA for the CDR3 is TGTGCCAGCAGTCGGGGGGGGAGCTCAACTAATGAAAAACTGTTTTTT. Its translation: CASSRGGSSTNEKLFF.

The CDR3 DNA reads as TGTGCTAGTTTACGCACTATTACAGGGAATAGGAACTATGGCTACACCTTC. Its protein product is CASLRTITGNRNYGYTF. V usage is TRBV12-5 and J usage is TRBJ1-2; TRBD1 is a possible D gene (6 bases). Trimming stripped 8 bases from V and 2 bases from J, with 24 bases between. The CDR3 totals 17 residues. The germline gives CDR1 LGHNT, CDR2 FRNRAP.

The chain carries TRBV28 and TRBJ2-3; the D is unclear. Germline V gives CDR1 MDHEN, CDR2 SYDVKM. V lost 5 bases, J lost 3 bases, and 18 bases lay in between. This CDR3 region has 16 residues. For the CDR3, the DNA is TGTGCCAGCAGTCCTCTAGTGATTCTGGGAACAGATACGCAGTATTTT. Protein sequence: CASSPLVILGTDTQYF.

The chain couples TRBV20-1 to TRBJ2-5; TRBD1 might be the D (6 bases). V shed 6 bases and J shed 5 bases, with 10 bases lying between them. Germline V CDR1 and CDR2: DFQATT, SNEGSKA (reference sequence). CDR3 size: 11 residues. The CDR3 DNA is TGCAGTGCCTACAGGGTCGAGACCCAGTACTTC. Translated, it gives CSAYRVETQYF.

The rearrangement links TRBV27 to TRBJ2-1; 11 nucleotides match TRBD2. Losses at the gene ends were 4 bases for V and 8 bases for J; bases not matched to a gene: 10. The CDR3 length is 16 residues. Germline values: CDR1 MNHEY, CDR2 SMNVEV (reference sequence). CDR3: CASSSHAASGRYEQFF. CDR3 DNA: TGTGCCAGCAGTTCCCATGCGGCTAGCGGGAGGTATGAGCAGTTCTTC.

In this sample, this clone turned up many times. Other DNA sequences in this specimen translate into the identical CDR3. This chain joins TRBV5-1 and TRBJ2-1; 10 bases are shared with TRBD2. CDR3 length: 14 amino acids. The V gene end was trimmed by 2 bases and the J gene end by 5 bases; junction bases not matched to a gene: 1. The germline V gene has CDR1 SGHRS and CDR2 YFSETQ. CDR3 in DNA: TGCGCCAGCAGCTTTCTAGCGGGAGACAATGAGCAGTTCTTC. Its protein is CASSFLAGDNEQFF.

This rearrangement joins TRBV29-1 to TRBJ2-1; D could derive from TRBD1 or TRBD2 (6 bases each). The germline V gene has CDR1 SQVTM and CDR2 ANQGSEA. V lost 7 bases and J 8 bases, leaving 15 bases between the germline ends. This CDR3 spans 12 amino acids. DNA of the CDR3: TGCAGCGGTCTGACAGGAGGGTATGAGCAGTTCTTC. Its translation: CSGLTGGYEQFF.

This chain joins TRBV5-4 and TRBJ2-2; 7 nucleotides line up with TRBD2. The CDR3 consists of 19 residues. V was clipped by 4 bases and J by 6 bases; unmatched bases: 21. Germline lookup yields CDR1 SGHNT and CDR2 YYREEE (reference sequence). In DNA form, the CDR3 reads TGTGCCAGCAGCCCCAGCAGAGCCGGGACTACCCTAAGCGCCGGGGAGCTGTTTTTT. This sequence encodes CASSPSRAGTTLSAGELFF. Supplemented by reference TRBV5-4 and TRBJ2-2, the full variable domain reads ETGVTQSPTHLIKTRGQQVTLRCSSQSGHNTVSWYQQALGQGPQFIFQYYREEENGRGNFPPRFSGLQFPNYSSELNVNALELDDSALYLCASSPSRAGTTLSAGELFFGEGSRLTVL.

The chain is built from TRBV18 and TRBJ1-1, with D hard to call. V shed 3 bases and J shed 3 bases, with 11 bases lying between them. CDR1 is KGHSH, CDR2 LQKENI, per germline. The CDR3 contains 14 residues. The chain's CDR3 is CASSPREIYTEAFF. In DNA form, the CDR3 reads TGTGCCAGCTCACCGCGGGAGATTTACACTGAAGCTTTCTTT.